This T cell receptor (beta chain) was found in a study of CD8 T cells in ankylosing spondylitis. The study, taken as a whole, reports: A TCR beta motif of seven or eight highly homologous variants appeared characteristic of ankylosing spondylitis blood.

The CDR3 has 15 residues. CDR1 is SGHRS and CDR2 is YFSETQ in the germline V gene. Trimming pared 6 bases from V and 0 bases from J, leaving 10 bases between. Via MiXCR, TCRdb re-called the 5' RACE reads, giving one row per CDR3 protein. The profile shows about 340,000 distinct CDR3 sequences, around 8% of them singletons. As regards this clonotype: The antigen remains undetermined.

This sequence originates from a male donor with ankylosing spondylitis. Specimen: blood, either unsorted or a sorted T cell fraction (not recorded which). V is TRBV5-1 and J is TRBJ2-6, with unresolved D. The CDR3 DNA reads TGCGCCAGCACAATCGCTAGCTCTGGGGCCAACGTCCTGACTTTC. Amino acid sequence: CASTIASSGANVLTF.